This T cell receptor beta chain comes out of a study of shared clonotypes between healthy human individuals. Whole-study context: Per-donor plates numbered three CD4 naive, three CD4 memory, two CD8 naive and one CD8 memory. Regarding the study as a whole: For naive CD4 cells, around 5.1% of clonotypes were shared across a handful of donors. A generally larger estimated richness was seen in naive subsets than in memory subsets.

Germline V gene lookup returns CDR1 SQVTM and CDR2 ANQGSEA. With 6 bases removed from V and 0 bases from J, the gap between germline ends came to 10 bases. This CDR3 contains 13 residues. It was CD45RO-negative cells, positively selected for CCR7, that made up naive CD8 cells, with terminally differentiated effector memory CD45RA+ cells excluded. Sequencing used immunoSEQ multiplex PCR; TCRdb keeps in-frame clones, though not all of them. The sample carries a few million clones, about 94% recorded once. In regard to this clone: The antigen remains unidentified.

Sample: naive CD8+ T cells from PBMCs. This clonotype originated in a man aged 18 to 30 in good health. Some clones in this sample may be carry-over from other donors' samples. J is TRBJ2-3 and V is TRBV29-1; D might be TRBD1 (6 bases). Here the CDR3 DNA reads TGCAGCGTAGGAGACAGGAGCACAGATACGCAGTATTTT. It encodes CSVGDRSTDTQYF.